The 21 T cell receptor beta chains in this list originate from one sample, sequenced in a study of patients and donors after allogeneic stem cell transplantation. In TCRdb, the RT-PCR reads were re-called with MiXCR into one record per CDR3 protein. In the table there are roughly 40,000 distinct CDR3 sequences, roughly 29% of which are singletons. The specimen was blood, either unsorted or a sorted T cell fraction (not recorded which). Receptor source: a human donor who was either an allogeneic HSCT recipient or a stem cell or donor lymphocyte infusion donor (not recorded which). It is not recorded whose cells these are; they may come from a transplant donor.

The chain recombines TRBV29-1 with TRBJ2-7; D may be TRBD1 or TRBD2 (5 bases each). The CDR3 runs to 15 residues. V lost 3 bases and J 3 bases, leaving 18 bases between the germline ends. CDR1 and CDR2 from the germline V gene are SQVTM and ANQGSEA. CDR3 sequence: CSVEEAGGQGYEQYF. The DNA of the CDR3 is TGCAGCGTTGAGGAGGCCGGAGGCCAGGGCTACGAGCAGTACTTC.

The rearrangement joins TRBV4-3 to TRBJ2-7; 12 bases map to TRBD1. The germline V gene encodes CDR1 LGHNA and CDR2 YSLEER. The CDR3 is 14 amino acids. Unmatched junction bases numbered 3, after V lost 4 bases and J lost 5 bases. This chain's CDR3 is CASSLGTGGHEQYF. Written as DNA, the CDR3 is TGCGCCAGCAGCCTGGGGACAGGGGGCCACGAGCAGTACTTC.

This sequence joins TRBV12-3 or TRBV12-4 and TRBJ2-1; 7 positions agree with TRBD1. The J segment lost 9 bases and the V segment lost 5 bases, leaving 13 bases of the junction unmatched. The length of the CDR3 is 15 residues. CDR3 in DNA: TGTGCCAGCAGTCCGGGACAGAATAAAGGAGGTGAGCAGTTCTTC. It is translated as CASSPGQNKGGEQFF.

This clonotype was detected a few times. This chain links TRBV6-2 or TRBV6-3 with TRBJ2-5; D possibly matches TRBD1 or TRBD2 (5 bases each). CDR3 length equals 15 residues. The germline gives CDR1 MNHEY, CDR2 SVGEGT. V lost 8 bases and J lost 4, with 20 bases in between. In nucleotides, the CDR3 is TGTGCCAGCGGGTCGAGACGTCTTGGGGGAGAGACCCAGTACTTC. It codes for CASGSRRLGGETQYF.

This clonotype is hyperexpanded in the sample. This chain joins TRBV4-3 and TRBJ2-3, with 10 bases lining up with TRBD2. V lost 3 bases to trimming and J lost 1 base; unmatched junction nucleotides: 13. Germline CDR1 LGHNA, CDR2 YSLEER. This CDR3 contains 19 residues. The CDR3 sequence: CASSQGVAGGRVGTDTQYF. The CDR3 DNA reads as TGCGCCAGCAGCCAGGGGGTAGCGGGAGGTCGTGTCGGCACAGATACGCAGTATTTT.

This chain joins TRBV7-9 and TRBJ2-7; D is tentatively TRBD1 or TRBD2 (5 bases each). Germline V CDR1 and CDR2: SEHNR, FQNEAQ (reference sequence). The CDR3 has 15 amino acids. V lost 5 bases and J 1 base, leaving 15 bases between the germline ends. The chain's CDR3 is CASSPRSGPSYEQYF. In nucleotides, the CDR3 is TGTGCCAGCAGCCCTCGATCGGGACCTTCCTACGAGCAGTACTTC.

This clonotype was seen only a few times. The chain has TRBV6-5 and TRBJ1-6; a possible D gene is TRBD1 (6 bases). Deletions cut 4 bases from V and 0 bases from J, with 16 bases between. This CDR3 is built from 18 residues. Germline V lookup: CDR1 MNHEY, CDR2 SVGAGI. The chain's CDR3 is CASSFFNPRGSYNSPLHF. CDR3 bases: TGTGCCAGCAGTTTTTTTAATCCCAGGGGCTCCTATAATTCACCCCTCCACTTT.

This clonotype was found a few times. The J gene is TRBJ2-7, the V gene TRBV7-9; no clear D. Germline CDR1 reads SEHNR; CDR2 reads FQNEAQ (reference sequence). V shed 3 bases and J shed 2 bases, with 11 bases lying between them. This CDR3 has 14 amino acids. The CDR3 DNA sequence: TGTGCCAGCAGCTTTTCGAGGATAGCCTACGAGCAGTACTTC. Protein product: CASSFSRIAYEQYF.

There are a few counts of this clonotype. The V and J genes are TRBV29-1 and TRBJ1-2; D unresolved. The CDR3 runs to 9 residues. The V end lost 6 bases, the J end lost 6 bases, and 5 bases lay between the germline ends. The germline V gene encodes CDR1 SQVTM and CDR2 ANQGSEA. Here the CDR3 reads CSVVHGYTF. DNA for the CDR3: TGCAGCGTAGTGCATGGCTACACCTTC.

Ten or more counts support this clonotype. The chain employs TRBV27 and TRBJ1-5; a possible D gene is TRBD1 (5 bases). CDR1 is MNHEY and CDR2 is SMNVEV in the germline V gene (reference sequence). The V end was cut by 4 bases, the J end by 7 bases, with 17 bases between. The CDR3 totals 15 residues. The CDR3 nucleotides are TGTGCCAGCAGTTCCCGACAGATAGTTCCCCAGCCCCAGCATTTT. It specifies CASSSRQIVPQPQHF.

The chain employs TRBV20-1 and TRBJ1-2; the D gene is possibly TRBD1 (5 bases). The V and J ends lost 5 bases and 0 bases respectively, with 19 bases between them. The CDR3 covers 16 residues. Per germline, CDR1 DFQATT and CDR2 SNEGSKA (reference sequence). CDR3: CSAEGLPGKANYGYTF. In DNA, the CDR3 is TGCAGTGCTGAAGGGTTACCAGGGAAAGCTAACTATGGCTACACCTTC.

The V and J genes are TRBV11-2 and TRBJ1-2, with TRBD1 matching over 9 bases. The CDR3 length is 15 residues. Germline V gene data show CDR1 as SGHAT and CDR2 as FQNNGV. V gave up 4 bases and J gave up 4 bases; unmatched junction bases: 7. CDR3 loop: CASSSHRGRVYGYTF. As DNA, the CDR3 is TGTGCCAGCAGCTCCCACAGGGGGCGCGTCTATGGCTACACCTTC.

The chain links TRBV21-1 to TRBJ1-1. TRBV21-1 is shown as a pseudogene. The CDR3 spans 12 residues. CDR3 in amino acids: CASLWGEAEASF. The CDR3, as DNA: TGTGCCAGCTTATGGGGGGAGGCTGAAGCTTCCTTT.

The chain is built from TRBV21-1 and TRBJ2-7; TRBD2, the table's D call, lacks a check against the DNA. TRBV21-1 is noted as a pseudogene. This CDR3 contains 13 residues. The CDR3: CASRTSRPYEQYF. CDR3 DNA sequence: TGTGCCAGCAGGACTAGCCGTCCCTACGAGCAGTACTTC.

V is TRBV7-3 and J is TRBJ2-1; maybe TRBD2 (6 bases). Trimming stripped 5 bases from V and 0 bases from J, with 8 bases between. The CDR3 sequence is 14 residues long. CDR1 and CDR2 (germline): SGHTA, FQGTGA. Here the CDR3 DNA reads TGTGCCAGCAGCACGGGAGTCTCCTACAATGAGCAGTTCTTC. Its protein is CASSTGVSYNEQFF.

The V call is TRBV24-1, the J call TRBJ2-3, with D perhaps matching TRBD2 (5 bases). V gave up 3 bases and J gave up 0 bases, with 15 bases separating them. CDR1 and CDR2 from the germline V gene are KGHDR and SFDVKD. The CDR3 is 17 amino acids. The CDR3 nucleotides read TGTGCCACCAGTGATCCGATTGAAGGAGGTAGCACAGATACGCAGTATTTT. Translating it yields CATSDPIEGGSTDTQYF.

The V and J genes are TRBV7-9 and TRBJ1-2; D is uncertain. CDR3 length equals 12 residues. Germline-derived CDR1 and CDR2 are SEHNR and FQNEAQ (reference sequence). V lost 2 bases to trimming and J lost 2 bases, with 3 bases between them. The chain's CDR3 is CASSLLNYGYTF. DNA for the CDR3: TGTGCCAGCAGCTTATTGAACTATGGCTACACCTTC.

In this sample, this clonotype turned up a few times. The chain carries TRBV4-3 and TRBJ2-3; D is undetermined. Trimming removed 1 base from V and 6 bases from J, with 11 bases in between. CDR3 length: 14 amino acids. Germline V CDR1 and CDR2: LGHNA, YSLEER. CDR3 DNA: TGCGCCAGCAGCCAAGGAACTACCAGGGATACGCAGTATTTT. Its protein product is CASSQGTTRDTQYF.

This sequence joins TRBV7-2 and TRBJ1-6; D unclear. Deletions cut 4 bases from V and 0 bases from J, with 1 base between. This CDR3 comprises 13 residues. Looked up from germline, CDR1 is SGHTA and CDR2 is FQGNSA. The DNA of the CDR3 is TGTGCCAGCAGCTCCTCCTATAATTCACCCCTCCACTTT. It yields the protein CASSSSYNSPLHF. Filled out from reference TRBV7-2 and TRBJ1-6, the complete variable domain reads GAGVSQSPSNKVTEKGKDVELRCDPISGHTALYWYRQSLGQGLEFLIYFQGNSAPDKSGLPSDRFSAERTGGSVSTLTIQRTQQEDSAVYLCASSSSYNSPLHFGNGTRLTVT.

For the CDR3, the DNA is TGTGCCAGCAGCTTGGGCCGGCGCTCTGGAAACACCATATATTTT. This gives the protein CASSLGRRSGNTIYF. The V gene is TRBV11-1, the J gene TRBJ1-3; D gene uncertain. V was pared by 3 bases and J by 0 bases, with 9 bases between. CDR1 and CDR2 from the germline V gene are SGHAT and FQDESV (reference sequence). The CDR3 loop spans 15 amino acids.

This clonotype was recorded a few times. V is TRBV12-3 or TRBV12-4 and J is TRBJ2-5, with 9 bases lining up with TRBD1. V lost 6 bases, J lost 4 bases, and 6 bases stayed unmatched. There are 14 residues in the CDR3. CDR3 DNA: TGTGCCAGCAGACACAGGGGGCGCGGAGAGACCCAGTACTTC. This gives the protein CASRHRGRGETQYF.